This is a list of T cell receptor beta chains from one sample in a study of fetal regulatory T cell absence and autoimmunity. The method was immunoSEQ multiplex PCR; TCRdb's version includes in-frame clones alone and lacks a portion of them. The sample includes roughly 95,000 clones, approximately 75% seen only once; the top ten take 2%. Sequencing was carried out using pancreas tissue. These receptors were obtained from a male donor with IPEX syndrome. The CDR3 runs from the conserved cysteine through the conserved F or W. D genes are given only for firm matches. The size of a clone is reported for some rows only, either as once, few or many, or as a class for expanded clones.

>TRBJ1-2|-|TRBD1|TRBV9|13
CASSVEGAHGYTF
TGTGCCAGCAGCGTAGAGGGGGCGCATGGCTACACCTTC
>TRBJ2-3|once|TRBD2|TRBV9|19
CASSVGTSGGGCCTDTQYF
TGTGCCAGCAGCGTAGGGACTAGCGGGGGGGGCTGTTGCACAGATACGCAGTATTTT
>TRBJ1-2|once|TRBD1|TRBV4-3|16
CASSLIPGTGGGGYTF
TGCGCCAGCAGCCTTATACCCGGGACAGGGGGCGGCGGCTACACCTTC
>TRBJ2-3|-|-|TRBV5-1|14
CASSPSHPTDTQYF
TGCGCCAGCAGTCCGTCGCACCCCACAGATACGCAGTATTTT
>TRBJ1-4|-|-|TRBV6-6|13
CASSYRTNEKLFF
TGTGCCAGCAGTTACAGGACTAATGAAAAACTGTTTTTT
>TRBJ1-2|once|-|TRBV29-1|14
CSLREGFPTYGYTF
TGCAGCTTGCGAGAGGGATTTCCTACCTATGGCTACACCTTC
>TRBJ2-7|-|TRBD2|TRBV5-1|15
CASSFLAGMNHEQYF
TGCGCCAGCAGCTTCCTAGCGGGAATGAACCACGAGCAGTACTTC
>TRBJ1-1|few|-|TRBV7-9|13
CASSLGGGTEAFF
TGTGCCAGCAGCTTAGGGGGAGGCACTGAAGCTTTCTTT
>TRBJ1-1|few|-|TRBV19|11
CATRRNTEAFF
TGTGCCACCCGACGGAACACTGAAGCTTTCTTT
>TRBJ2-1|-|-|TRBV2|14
CASRSGVGRNEQFF
TGTGCCAGCAGATCGGGTGTCGGGCGCAATGAGCAGTTCTTC
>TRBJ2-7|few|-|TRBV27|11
CASKGGYEQYF
TGTGCCAGCAAAGGAGGCTACGAGCAGTACTTC
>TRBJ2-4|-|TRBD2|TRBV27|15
CASSTSGRAKNIQYF
TGTGCCAGCAGTACTAGCGGGAGGGCCAAAAACATTCAGTACTTC
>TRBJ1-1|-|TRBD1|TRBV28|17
CASSLHRDSDMNTEAFF
TGTGCCAGCAGTTTACACCGGGACAGTGATATGAACACTGAAGCTTTCTTT
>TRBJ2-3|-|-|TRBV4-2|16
CASSQDRGRDPDTQYF
TGTGCCAGCAGCCAAGATCGGGGGAGAGACCCGGATACGCAGTATTTT
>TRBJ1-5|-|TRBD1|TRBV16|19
CASSQRLAGQHALNQPQHF
TGTGCCAGCAGCCAACGGCTCGCGGGACAGCATGCACTCAATCAGCCCCAGCATTTT
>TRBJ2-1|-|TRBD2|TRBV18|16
CASSPPGAGGYNEQFF
TGTGCCAGCTCACCCCCAGGCGCGGGAGGCTACAATGAGCAGTTCTTC
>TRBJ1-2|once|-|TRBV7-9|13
CASSLGQDYGYTF
TGTGCCAGCAGTTTAGGCCAGGACTATGGCTACACCTTC
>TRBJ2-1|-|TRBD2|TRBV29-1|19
CSVSDGGPSGALSYNEQFF
TGCAGCGTTTCGGACGGGGGACCTAGCGGAGCCCTCTCCTACAATGAGCAGTTCTTC
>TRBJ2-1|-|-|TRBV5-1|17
CASSLEGRPYGYNEQFF
TGCGCCAGCAGCTTGGAGGGCAGACCTTACGGCTACAATGAGCAGTTCTTC
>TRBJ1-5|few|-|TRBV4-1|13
CASSQDLGQPQHF
TGCGCCAGCAGCCAAGATCTGGGACAGCCCCAGCATTTT
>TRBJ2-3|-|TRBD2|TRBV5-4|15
CASTNGLAGVDTQYF
TGTGCCAGCACCAACGGACTAGCGGGAGTTGATACGCAGTATTTT
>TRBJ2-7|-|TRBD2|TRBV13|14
CASSFRTSYYEQYF
TGTGCCAGCAGCTTTAGGACTAGCTACTACGAGCAGTACTTC
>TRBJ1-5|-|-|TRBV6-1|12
CASSGRGGAQHF
TGTGCCAGCAGTGGGCGAGGGGGAGCCCAGCATTTT
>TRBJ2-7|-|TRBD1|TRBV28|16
CASSPRTGPSSYEQYF
TGTGCCAGCAGCCCTCGGACAGGGCCAAGCTCCTACGAGCAGTACTTC
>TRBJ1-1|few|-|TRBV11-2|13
CASSFQGNTEAFF
TGTGCCAGCAGCTTCCAAGGGAACACTGAAGCTTTCTTT
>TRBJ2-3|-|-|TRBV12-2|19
CASRLAPGLAGGRTGTQYF
TGTGCAAGTCGCTTAGCGCCGGGACTAGCGGGAGGGAGGACAGGTACGCAGTATTTT
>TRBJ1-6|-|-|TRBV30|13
CAWRRRRVSPLHF
TGTGCCTGGAGGAGGAGACGGGTCTCACCCCTCCACTTT
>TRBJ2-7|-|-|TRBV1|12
CTSSCDCYEQYF
TGCACCAGCAGCTGCGACTGCTACGAGCAGTACTTC